This T cell receptor beta chain was observed in a study of Tregs in tolerant kidney transplant recipients (dated by TCRdb to the late 2010s). The study in broad terms: TCRbeta sequencing was used in the study to identify donor-specific regulatory T cells before combined kidney and bone marrow transplantation, and the identified cells were then tracked after transplant. In a few healthy controls, several methods of expanding Tregs specific for an allogeneic donor were compared by TCRbeta repertoire sequencing.

For TCRbeta CDR3 sequencing, genomic DNA was extracted from sorted cells using the QIAGEN DNeasy Blood and Tissue Kit. High-throughput TCRbeta CDR3 sequencing, including PCR amplification with bias correction and internal controls, was performed commercially through immunoSEQ. Processing in the source paper ran as follows. Unique productive TCRbeta sequences were defined by CDR3 nucleotide sequence where primers matched, otherwise by CDR3 amino acid sequence with Vbeta and Jbeta genes. To correct sorting error, sequences shared between sorted populations at a frequency ratio of 2:1 or less were removed; the rest were assigned to the higher population. A sequence counted as donor-reactive if, in CFSE-low cells, the sequence had a frequency of at least 0.01% and was expanded at least 5-fold compared with unstimulated cells. Jensen-Shannon divergence calculated on the top 100 TCRbeta sequences ranked by frequency was used to measure repertoire divergence. For any sample with multiple sequencing runs, sorting error was corrected in each run separately before the runs were pooled. TCRdb holds this immuneACCESS table with in-frame rearrangements only. Some clones are missing; in checked studies, unresolved V genes explain under half, and the rest has no known cause. The DNA gave D and trimming, while V, J and clone size come from that table. This sample holds some 100,000 clones; roughly 92% were observed only once. More than 0.5% of the sample lies in the top ten.

This clone showed up just once. The target of this receptor is not known. Nothing much larger sits one base from this clone, and base qualities are not available. Unstimulated Tregs (CD4+CD25+CD127-), CD4+ non-Tregs (CD4+CD25-), CD4 and CD8 cells were FACS-sorted from thawed PBMCs. Healthy control blood was obtained either as purchased buffy coats or from healthy volunteers. Healthy control blood was processed to PBMCs with a Ficoll density gradient and then cryopreserved, whereas patient PBMCs were collected both before and after transplant. General findings and caveats noted by the study authors: Because the study included only a small number of patients, the results must be confirmed in larger populations and under other immunosuppression protocols. The most biologically relevant and donor-specific TCRbeta repertoire appeared to be identified by expanding Tregs with activated donor B cells. Biological reproducibility was not directly assessed, although technical replication error appeared to be minimal.

CDR3 length: 16 amino acids, cysteine to phenylalanine. Of the read, only the CDR3 DNA is kept; its 48 bases are in frame from base 1. The germline V gene (reference sequence) provides CDR1 WNHNN and CDR2 SYGVQD. V and J lose 2 bases and 4 bases, and a span of 16 bases separates them. This sequence uses TRBV10-1 and TRBJ2-3; D gene: possibly TRBD2, on 5 matching bases. Sequenced: CD4+ T cells from blood. The clonotype originates from a human donor in good health. At the DNA level, the sequence is TGCGCCAGCAGTGAGCGAGGGATATTCGGCGCAGATACGCAGTATTTT. This gives the protein CASSERGIFGADTQYF.